The T cell receptor beta chain described here comes from a study of low-dose radiotherapy and immunotherapy resistance in tumors. Study details: Patients of Cohort 1 had 0.5 Gy fractions every 2 weeks, which summed to 6.5 Gy. Patients' oral aspirin dose was 300 mg daily across four cycles from cycle 1 day 1.

Per the germline V gene, CDR1 is DFQATT and CDR2 is SNEGSKA (reference sequence). The CDR3 contains 14 residues. The trim removed 1 base at V and 2 bases at J, leaving 4 bases unmatched. Time point given: after trial treatment. Stated treatment: LDRT plus nivolumab, ipilimumab, low-dose cyclophosphamide and aspirin (RACIN trial). Qualifying patients carried advanced solid tumors devoid of tumor-infiltrating lymphocytes. Primers used for first-strand cDNA, a TRAV- and TRBV-specific set, covered both alpha and beta chains. Using a constant-region primer together with a V-primer adapter, TCRs were subjected to around 20 PCR cycles of amplification. Amplifying the isolated mRNA was done by in vitro transcription. From the reads, TCRdb called clonotypes with MiXCR, one entry per CDR3 protein. The sample includes some 100,000 distinct CDR3 sequences, 20% seen only once; the top ten take 9.5% to 15%. The table lists this clonotype with many counts.

This receptor was identified in a female donor with ovarian cancer. The sample consisted of PBMCs, taken after low-dose radiotherapy plus immunotherapy. The chain carries TRBV20-1 and TRBJ2-5; 7 bases are a match to TRBD1. CDR3 amino acids: CSARAGTAQETQYF. As DNA, the CDR3 is TGCAGTGCTAGAGCCGGGACAGCACAAGAGACCCAGTACTTC.